This passage covers 6 T cell receptor beta chains from one sample sequenced in a study of cytomegalovirus exposure and HLA in healthy donors. Data came from immunoSEQ multiplex PCR; TCRdb stores just in-frame clones and leaves some out. Altogether hundreds of thousands of clones are present, roughly 83% being singletons, with the ten largest covering less than 7%. Sequencing was done on a sample of PBMCs. The receptors originated from a woman aged 18-29 years in good health and CMV-seronegative.

The gene calls are TRBV5-1 and TRBJ2-5; D gene uncertain. Germline V gene sequence: CDR1 SGHRS, CDR2 YFSETQ. The germline V and J ends were trimmed by 2 bases and 3 bases, with 8 bases remaining between them. This CDR3 has 13 amino acids. The CDR3 DNA sequence: TGCGCCAGCAGCTTCCAACTGGAAGAGACCCAGTACTTC. Translation gives CASSFQLEETQYF.

This chain uses TRBV28 with TRBJ2-1, with 9 nucleotides matching TRBD2. Looked up from germline, CDR1 is MDHEN and CDR2 is SYDVKM. Unmatched junction bases numbered 12, after V lost 8 bases and J lost 7 bases. There are 15 residues in the CDR3. This CDR3 reads CASPPPSGALNEQFF. The CDR3 bases are TGTGCCAGCCCCCCCCCTAGCGGGGCCCTTAATGAGCAGTTCTTC.

This rearrangement joins TRBV4-2 to TRBJ1-6, with D hard to call. The CDR3 extends over 16 amino acids. The V end lost 4 bases, the J end lost 0 bases, and 10 bases lay between the germline ends. Germline lookup yields CDR1 LGHNA and CDR2 YNFKEQ. CDR3 DNA sequence: TGTGCCAGCAGCCCCCAGGTCAGCTCCTATAATTCACCCCTCCACTTT. Translation gives CASSPQVSSYNSPLHF.

V is TRBV30 and J is TRBJ1-3; 7 bases fit TRBD1. Looked up from germline, CDR1 is GTSNPN and CDR2 is SVGIG (reference sequence). Trimming removed 2 bases from V and 2 bases from J; junction bases left unmatched: 3. The CDR3 covers 14 residues. The CDR3 nucleotides read TGTGCCTGGAGTCGGGGGACAGCTGGAAACACCATATATTTT. Translation gives CAWSRGTAGNTIYF.

The chain recombines TRBV2 with TRBJ2-2, with TRBD2 as a possible D gene (5 bases). Trimming shortened V by 3 bases and J by 7 bases, and 9 bases separated the two germline ends. The germline V gene has CDR1 SNHLY and CDR2 FYNNEI. CDR3 length equals 13 residues. In DNA, the CDR3 is TGTGCCAGCAGTGATACGAGGGTCGGGGAGCTGTTTTTT. As protein: CASSDTRVGELFF.

The CDR3 loop is CASSHMSMRVTKNIQYF. CDR3 DNA sequence: TGTGCCAGCAGCCATATGTCTATGAGGGTTACCAAAAACATTCAGTACTTC. The chain is built from TRBV27 and TRBJ2-4; D is possibly TRBD2 (5 bases). The germline gives CDR1 MNHEY, CDR2 SMNVEV (reference sequence). With 6 bases removed from V and 2 bases from J, the gap between germline ends came to 20 bases. The CDR3 is 17 amino acids.